This T cell receptor beta chain was profiled in a study of radiotherapy plus CTLA-4 blockade in lung cancer. Study-wide points: Blood saw expansion of tumor-derived TCR clones after radiotherapy plus ipilimumab. Reportedly, early blood T cell clone dynamics best predicted response, with interferon-beta.

Data came from immunoSEQ multiplex PCR; TCRdb stores just in-frame clones and leaves some out. The sample holds around 80,000 clones, around 81% seen once. In regard to this clone: No antigen is known for it.

Germline CDR1 SGHRS, CDR2 YFSETQ. The CDR3 is 13 residues long. The J segment lost 7 bases and the V segment lost 5 bases, leaving 6 bases of the junction unmatched. This chain uses TRBV5-1 with TRBJ2-1; TRBD2 matches at 7 bases. The source was peripheral blood, collected from a patient treated with radiotherapy plus ipilimumab. The sequence derives from a human donor with non-small cell lung cancer whose response to radiotherapy plus ipilimumab could not be evaluated. Some clones in this sample may be carry-over from other donors' samples. CDR3 bases: TGCGCCAGCAGGGGTGGGGGGGATAATGAGCAGTTCTTC. This codes for CASRGGGDNEQFF.